This T cell receptor beta chain was captured in a study of yellow fever vaccine responses in identical twins. Trimming pared 0 bases from V and 8 bases from J, leaving 10 bases between. This CDR3 has 13 residues. CDR1 and CDR2 from the germline V gene are KGHSH and LQKENI. The sample holds one count of this clonotype. The antigen is unknown. Via MiXCR, TCRdb re-called the RT-PCR reads, giving one row per CDR3 protein. The table lists about a thousand distinct CDR3 sequences, over 75% of them singletons. General study findings and limits: Twin vaccine T cell responses reportedly seemed partly convergent, partly personalized.

This TCR was recovered from a female donor who received the yellow fever vaccine. The chain is built from TRBV18 and TRBJ1-1, with D hard to call. Sequencing used T cells from blood (PBMCs), unsorted or a sorted subset (not recorded which), obtained before or after yellow fever vaccination (not recorded which). The CDR3 DNA follows: TGTGCCAGCTCACCACCGATGGCACGCGAAGCTTTCTTT. Amino acids: CASSPPMAREAFF.